The 23 T cell receptor beta chains in this list originate from one sample, sequenced in a study of cytomegalovirus exposure and HLA in healthy donors. In the PCR, 60 Vbeta and 13 Jbeta primers were used. Clones were sequenced by immunoSEQ multiplex PCR, and TCRdb holds only the in-frame ones, with some missing. The sample includes 150,000 to 200,000 clones, around 75% of them seen just once. Sequencing was performed on PBMCs. These receptors came from a middle-aged woman in good health and CMV-seropositive.

This clone was seen a few times. The CDR3 coding sequence is TGCGCCAGCAGCCTGACCGCCGGGACAGGGGGCGCAACGGGAAGGACAGATACGCAGTATTTT. Translation: CASSLTAGTGGATGRTDTQYF. This chain connects TRBV5-1 to TRBJ2-3; 12 bases are a match to TRBD1. This CDR3 has 21 amino acids. V lost 4 bases, J lost 3 bases, and 21 bases stayed unmatched. The V gene's germline CDR1 is SGHRS and CDR2 YFSETQ.

The chain links TRBV6-5 to TRBJ2-3; D perhaps matches TRBD2 (5 bases). Trimming pared 8 bases from V and 2 bases from J, leaving 17 bases between. CDR1 is MNHEY and CDR2 is SVGAGI in the germline V gene. CDR3 length equals 15 residues. CDR3 sequence (DNA): TGTGCCAGCGGGCCCCTTGGAGGCCTCACAGATACGCAGTATTTT. It codes for CASGPLGGLTDTQYF.

This chain links TRBV5-1 with TRBJ2-5; TRBD2 matches 11 bases. The V segment lost 4 bases and the J segment 4 bases; nucleotides outside the gene matches: 12. CDR3 length equals 17 residues. CDR1 and CDR2 (germline): SGHRS, YFSETQ. The CDR3 loop reads CASSIRLAGIEGETQYF. The CDR3 DNA reads as TGCGCCAGCAGCATCAGACTAGCGGGAATTGAGGGAGAGACCCAGTACTTC.

The V and J genes are TRBV6-6 and TRBJ1-2; D not resolved. Per germline, CDR1 MNHNY and CDR2 SVGAGI (reference sequence). The CDR3 is 15 amino acids. V lost 4 bases and J lost 4, with 16 bases in between. The CDR3 nucleotides read TGTGCCAGCAGTTCCCGGGAGGGTAGGTCCTATGGCTACACCTTC. Translated: CASSSREGRSYGYTF.

For this clone: Relative to the germline gene, one junction end is altered; a read error may explain this. The chain couples TRBV18 to TRBJ1-1; possible D gene TRBD1, 6 bases. Germline CDR1 is KGHSH and CDR2 is LQKENI. The CDR3 extends over 14 amino acids. The DNA for the CDR3 is TGTGCCAACTCACCACCCGACAGGAGCACTGAAGCTTTCTTT. Amino acid sequence: CANSPPDRSTEAFF.

Turning to this clone: The junction departs from germline at one end; a sequencing error may be responsible. The chain uses TRBV28 and TRBJ2-7; the match to TRBD2 covers 7 bases. This CDR3 is built from 12 residues. CDR1 is MDHEN, CDR2 SYDVKM, per germline. In DNA form, the CDR3 reads TGCGCTTCCTCTAGCGGAGTGGGGGAGCAGTACTTC. Its translation: CASSSGVGEQYF.

In its sample, this clone was seen a few times. The rearrangement joins TRBV27 to TRBJ1-5; 10 bases line up with TRBD1. J lost 3 bases, V lost 7 bases, and 6 bases had no gene match. The germline gives CDR1 MNHEY, CDR2 SMNVEV (reference sequence). The CDR3 is 15 residues long. This CDR3 is CASKSGTGANQPQHF. The CDR3 coding sequence is TGTGCCAGCAAGTCCGGGACAGGGGCCAATCAGCCCCAGCATTTT.

The chain couples TRBV9 to TRBJ1-2, with TRBD1 matching over 9 bases. The V gene's germline CDR1 is SGDLS and CDR2 YYNGEE. With V trimmed by 0 bases and J by 7 bases, 10 bases remained unmatched. The CDR3 has 16 amino acids. CDR3 region: CASSVATFGTGLGYTF. DNA for the CDR3: TGTGCCAGCAGCGTAGCTACATTTGGGACAGGGCTTGGCTACACCTTC.

The CDR3 nucleotides read TGTGCCAGCAGCTTAGCTGCGGGTACCTACGAGCAGTACTTC. Its protein product is CASSLAAGTYEQYF. The rearrangement links TRBV11-3 to TRBJ2-7, with D perhaps TRBD2 (5 bases). The V gene lost 1 base and the J gene lost 2 bases, with 9 bases spanning the gap. The germline CDR1 and CDR2 sequences are SGHNT and YENEEA. CDR3 length: 14 residues.

To note about this clone: One end of the junction is discordant with germline, which a read error may explain. The V and J genes are TRBV7-7 and TRBJ2-1, with TRBD2 matching 13 bases. Germline CDR1 reads SSHAT; CDR2 reads FNYEAQ (reference sequence). The length of the CDR3 is 15 residues. CDR3 amino acids: CASSRGLAGPNEQFF. The CDR3 nucleotides read TGTGCTAGCAGCCGGGGACTAGCGGGACCCAATGAGCAGTTCTTC.

The chain has TRBV19 and TRBJ2-3; possible D gene TRBD2, 5 bases. V was clipped by 5 bases and J by 5 bases, with 17 bases between them. The length of the CDR3 is 15 residues. CDR1 is LNHDA and CDR2 is SQIVND in the germline V gene (reference sequence). The CDR3: CASSRGPLGGDTQYF. CDR3 nucleotides: TGTGCCAGTAGTCGGGGTCCACTTGGCGGAGATACGCAGTATTTT. The full variable domain, completed using reference TRBV19 and TRBJ2-3, is DGGITQSPKYLFRKEGQNVTLSCEQNLNHDAMYWYRQDPGQGLRLIYYSQIVNDFQKGDIAEGYSVSREKKESFPLTVTSAQKNPTAFYLCASSRGPLGGDTQYFGPGTRLTVL.

This chain uses TRBV6-7 with TRBJ2-7; TRBD1 aligns across 7 bases. TRBV6-7 counts as an open reading frame of uncertain function. The CDR3 is 15 amino acids. J lost 2 bases, V lost 0 bases, and 4 bases had no gene match. CDR3 in amino acids: CASSYSRDRPYEQYF. In DNA form, the CDR3 reads TGTGCCAGCAGTTACTCCCGGGACAGACCCTACGAGCAGTACTTC.

J is TRBJ2-7 and V is TRBV4-2, with TRBD2 identical over 8 bases. With V trimmed by 0 bases and J by 5 bases, 6 bases remained unmatched. The CDR3 has 15 amino acids. Germline CDR1 reads LGHNA; CDR2 reads YNFKEQ. DNA for the CDR3: TGTGCCAGCAGCCAAGAGCGAGCGGGAGTGGACGAGCAGTACTTC. The encoded protein is CASSQERAGVDEQYF.

The rearrangement uses TRBV19 and TRBJ1-3; TRBD1 matches 8 bases. Germline CDR1 reads LNHDA; CDR2 reads SQIVND (reference sequence). The CDR3 extends over 14 amino acids. The ends lost 6 bases at V and 0 bases at J; junction bases unmatched: 1. CDR3 region: CASRTGGSGNTIYF. The CDR3 DNA follows: TGTGCCAGTAGAACAGGGGGCTCTGGAAACACCATATATTTT.

The chain carries TRBV28 and TRBJ2-7; 10 nucleotides align to TRBD1. V gave up 5 bases and J gave up 9 bases; unmatched junction bases: 10. The germline gives CDR1 MDHEN, CDR2 SYDVKM. The CDR3 totals 14 residues. CDR3 sequence: CASSDGTGEGRQYF. DNA for the CDR3: TGTGCCAGCAGTGATGGGACAGGGGAGGGGAGGCAGTACTTC.

The genes are TRBV5-4 and TRBJ2-7; possible D gene TRBD1, 5 bases. Germline CDR1 reads SGHNT; CDR2 reads YYREEE (reference sequence). The V gene lost 4 bases and the J gene lost 7 bases, with 12 bases spanning the gap. CDR3 length: 12 residues. Written as DNA, the CDR3 is TGTGCCAGCAGCGATACAGGCCTGGAGCAGTACTTC. The encoded protein is CASSDTGLEQYF.

This sequence joins TRBV7-2 and TRBJ2-7; 10 bases align to TRBD1. The J segment lost 2 bases and the V segment lost 2 bases, leaving 3 bases of the junction unmatched. The CDR3 contains 15 residues. CDR1 is SGHTA and CDR2 is FQGNSA in the germline V gene. This CDR3 reads CASSLSGQGAYEQYF. The CDR3 nucleotides are TGTGCCAGCAGCTTATCAGGACAGGGGGCCTACGAGCAGTACTTC.

This chain uses TRBV10-1 with TRBJ2-3; D may be TRBD2 (5 bases). Trimming left V 5 bases short and J 3 bases short, with 9 bases between. This CDR3 has 13 amino acids. Germline V gene lookup returns CDR1 WNHNN and CDR2 SYGVQD (reference sequence). The DNA for the CDR3 is TGCGCCAGCAGTCCCCGACTAACAGATACGCAGTATTTT. Its protein product is CASSPRLTDTQYF.

This chain links TRBV7-9 with TRBJ2-7; maybe TRBD1 (6 bases). This CDR3 has 12 residues. CDR1 is SEHNR and CDR2 is FQNEAQ in the germline V gene (reference sequence). V lost 4 bases and J 5 bases, leaving 9 bases between the germline ends. CDR3 residues: CASSSAGDEQYF. Here the CDR3 DNA reads TGTGCCAGCAGCTCAGCAGGGGACGAGCAGTACTTC.

The J gene is TRBJ2-1, the V gene TRBV19; D unresolved. Germline CDR1 and CDR2: LNHDA and SQIVND (reference sequence). Trimming removed 2 bases from V and 6 bases from J, with 5 bases in between. The CDR3 totals 12 residues. As DNA, the CDR3 is TGTGCCAGTAGTATATACGGCAATGAGCAGTTCTTC. It codes for CASSIYGNEQFF.

This clone was recorded only once. The chain is built from TRBV19 and TRBJ1-4; D ambiguous. This CDR3 region has 16 residues. Trimming stripped 5 bases from V and 3 bases from J, with 16 bases between. CDR1 and CDR2 from the germline V gene are LNHDA and SQIVND (reference sequence). CDR3 sequence (DNA): TGTGCCAGTAGTTTGTTGGGAGGTCACTCTAATGAAAAACTGTTTTTT. It specifies CASSLLGGHSNEKLFF.

The CDR3 DNA sequence: TGTGCCAGCAGCTTAGTAGGCGAGCGGGATTACGGCAATGAGCAGTTCTTC. This codes for CASSLVGERDYGNEQFF. The gene calls are TRBV7-9 and TRBJ2-1; TRBD2 aligns across 7 bases. The CDR3 has 17 amino acids. Germline lookup yields CDR1 SEHNR and CDR2 FQNEAQ (reference sequence). V was pared by 1 base and J by 6 bases, with 12 bases of the junction left unmatched.

The chain is built from TRBV5-1 and TRBJ1-1, with a weak D call TRBD1 (5 bases). The CDR3 is 13 residues long. Germline V gene lookup returns CDR1 SGHRS and CDR2 YFSETQ. Trimming pared 2 bases from V and 1 base from J, leaving 6 bases between. The CDR3 reads CASSFDRNTEAFF. As DNA, the CDR3 is TGCGCCAGCAGCTTCGACAGGAACACTGAAGCTTTCTTT.